This TCR beta chain is from a study of cytomegalovirus exposure and HLA in healthy donors. Looking at the study overall: The Caucasian-associated ancestry cluster held around 76% of 300 to 500 genotyped donors. Findings and limits, study-wide: When a later analysis compared HLA-associated TCR beta chains with equally common others, the HLA-associated chains turned out to be more clonally expanded and to have lower generation probabilities.

Per the germline V gene, CDR1 is MNHEY and CDR2 is SMNVEV (reference sequence). The CDR3 runs to 18 residues. J was trimmed by 0 bases and V by 5 bases; bases with no gene match: 9. This clone was detected once. Antigen: not known. When sampled, the donors appeared nominally healthy, though they likely had unrecorded immune exposures. The PCR had 60 Vbeta and 13 Jbeta primers. Sequencing was performed with immunoSEQ multiplex PCR; in TCRdb, only in-frame clones are kept and a portion is missing. The sample has 200,000 to 250,000 clones, roughly 84% seen once. This TCR was sampled from a human donor in good health. The gene calls are TRBV27 and TRBJ2-6; 8 bases are a match to TRBD1. The sequenced sample consisted of PBMCs. The CDR3 loop is CASSHRTGLLSGANVLTF. CDR3 sequence (DNA): TGTGCCAGCAGTCACAGGACAGGGTTACTCTCTGGGGCCAACGTCCTGACTTTC.